These T cell receptor beta chains were read from a single sample in a study of T cell repertoires in cytomegalovirus infection. TCRdb re-called the reads through MiXCR, storing one row per CDR3 protein. The sample shows more than 400,000 distinct CDR3 sequences, 26% of them seen only once. What was sequenced was PBMCs. The receptor source for this set is a human donor in good health (CMV status not recorded). Some clones in this sample may be carry-over from other donors' samples. The CDR3 runs from the conserved cysteine through the conserved F or W.

cdr3_aa	v_call
CASPPGGYPTDTQYF	TRBV28
CASSSTGMQETQYF	TRBV11-1
CASGLVLGRRLNQPQHF	TRBV12-5
CASSSPRGGGVGSPLHF	TRBV28
CASSSPGTNLMDTQYF	TRBV27
CASSLVRGRGRNEQFF	TRBV7-2
CASSPSLAVSTDTQYF	TRBV7-2
CASRTPRSKGLSYGYTF	TRBV11-3
CASSSEGVMGTEAFF	TRBV9
CASSLVLMGNEQFF	TRBV7-8
CASSYRTANYGYTF	TRBV7-2
CASSIVPGGYEQYF	TRBV19
CASSFSEGTEAFF	TRBV7-6
CASSLAGTSITDTQYF	TRBV7-2
CSVGGQGYTGELFF	TRBV20-1
CASSIPPNTEAFF	TRBV19
CASSLNLGYTF	TRBV5-5
CASSYSSGANVLTF	TRBV6-2/TRBV6-3
CAIMAGSTDTQYF	TRBV10-3
CASSLVVESTDTQYF	TRBV7-2
CASSGVAGYNEQFF	TRBV6-1
CAISESSGTDTQYF	TRBV10-3
CASSLITLAGRVLDEQFF	TRBV7-9
CASSAAGTDYNEQFF	TRBV19
CATKASGADTQYF	TRBV24-1
CASSSRTGLYEQYF	TRBV7-9
CAWRGGDNQPQHF	TRBV30
CASSRYPTGLEQPQHF	TRBV7-2
CASSPNRLTGGWTEAFF	TRBV5-1
CASSKQGGAYEQYF	TRBV4-1
CATSGSGANVLTF	TRBV24-1
CASSLQLAGAGNEQFF	TRBV5-4
CATSAGKIVYADTQYF	TRBV24-1
CANSFSVSLLNTEAFF	TRBV5-4
CASLTSLEYNEQFF	TRBV2
CASSYVRQETQYF	TRBV6-2/TRBV6-3
CASSITTRPETQYF	TRBV19
CASSLLSGTHNEQFF	TRBV28
CSARGQDGHEQFF	TRBV29-1
CASSIGMNTEAFF	TRBV19
CASSLRGRGETQYF	TRBV27
CSMGGKNEQFF	TRBV29-1
CASSVGVPATEQFF	TRBV9
CASSVELAGVGTGELFF	TRBV5-4
CACSKGLAGEQYF	TRBV7-2
CASSLGDSTAEQFF	TRBV5-4
CASSFSGDSTDTQYF	TRBV12-3/TRBV12-4
CASSWDRDGNTIYF	TRBV7-6
CASSLGSTNSPLHF	TRBV11-3
CASSFENSGNTIYF	TRBV28
CASSPRAALGDEKLFF	TRBV28
CASSEKSSGYNEQFF	TRBV6-1